This passage covers 24 T cell receptor beta chains from one sample sequenced in a study of human T cells and chemical hapten exposure. Stated time point: patch test 1, 2 weeks after DPC sensitization. Stated treatment: therapeutic diphenylcyclopropenone sensitization with weekly scalp DPC. TCRdb re-called the RACE reads with MiXCR, one entry per CDR3 protein. The table records tens of thousands of distinct CDR3 sequences, approximately 8% of them present only once. Sequencing was performed on whole blood, taken in connection with sensitization to the hapten diphenylcyclopropenone (DPC). The origin of the receptors is a woman in her thirties with alopecia areata. Some clones in this sample may be carry-over from other donors' samples.

This clonotype was seen repeatedly, ten times or more. The chain has TRBV29-1 and TRBJ2-1; D gene unclear. V lost 4 bases to trimming and J lost 2 bases, with 12 bases between them. CDR1 is SQVTM and CDR2 is ANQGSEA in the germline V gene. CDR3 length: 14 amino acids. CDR3 sequence: CSVAGFSTYNEQFF. In nucleotides, the CDR3 is TGCAGCGTTGCCGGGTTCTCAACCTACAATGAGCAGTTCTTC.

The gene calls are TRBV7-2 and TRBJ1-1, with D uncertain. This CDR3 comprises 11 residues. The V end was cut by 5 bases, the J end by 3 bases, with 4 bases between. The germline V gene encodes CDR1 SGHTA and CDR2 FQGNSA. The CDR3 reads CASSPYTEAFF. DNA of the CDR3: TGTGCCAGCAGCCCTTACACTGAAGCTTTCTTT.

The sample holds many counts of this clonotype. The chain combines TRBV5-1 with TRBJ2-3, with unresolved D. The V and J ends lost 0 bases and 6 bases respectively, with 11 bases between them. Germline loops: CDR1 SGHRS, CDR2 YFSETQ. CDR3 size: 14 residues. CDR3 in DNA: TGCGCCAGCAGCTTGGGAGGCTGGGCCGATACGCAGTATTTT. The encoded protein is CASSLGGWADTQYF.

This clonotype has at least ten counts. The CDR3 DNA reads as TGCAGTGCTAGAGTTCGGAAGGGGGCTCTCCAAGAGACCCAGTACTTC. Translated: CSARVRKGALQETQYF. V and J are TRBV20-1 and TRBJ2-5, with 7 bases that match TRBD1. CDR1 and CDR2 (germline): DFQATT, SNEGSKA (reference sequence). Trimming removed 1 base from V and 1 base from J; junction bases left unmatched: 9. The CDR3 has 16 residues.

In this sample, this clonotype turned up many times. V usage is TRBV20-1 and J usage is TRBJ2-1; TRBD2 is a possible D gene (6 bases). Per the germline V gene, CDR1 is DFQATT and CDR2 is SNEGSKA (reference sequence). V was pared by 6 bases and J by 9 bases, with 15 bases between. CDR3 length equals 12 residues. The CDR3 DNA reads TGCAGTGCGGGGACTCGAAGGAGTGAGCAGTTCTTC. This encodes CSAGTRRSEQFF.

In regard to this clonotype: This may stem from a read error, because a much larger clone lies one nucleotide away. The chain combines TRBV20-1 with TRBJ1-1; the D is unclear. V was shortened by 5 bases and J by 5 bases, with 12 bases between the two germline ends. The V gene's germline CDR1 is DFQATT and CDR2 SNEGSKA (reference sequence). The CDR3 totals 12 residues. Here the CDR3 DNA reads TGCAGTGCTGACCAGAGCAAAACTGAAGCTTTCTTT. It yields the protein CSADQSKTEAFF.

This chain joins TRBV25-1 and TRBJ1-1; D may be TRBD1 (5 bases). V was trimmed by 8 bases and J by 5 bases, leaving 18 bases between them. The CDR3 contains 14 residues. Germline V CDR1 and CDR2: MGHDK, SYGVNS. CDR3 sequence (DNA): TGTGCCAGCTCCCCGGGGGAAGTTTTGACTGAAGCTTTCTTT. This sequence encodes CASSPGEVLTEAFF.

This clonotype turned up a few times. This sequence joins TRBV12-3 or TRBV12-4 and TRBJ1-1, with 7 bases matching TRBD1. Losses at the gene ends were 6 bases for V and 5 bases for J; bases not matched to a gene: 12. The CDR3 length is 15 residues. For the CDR3, the DNA is TGTGCCAGCAGCCGCCAGGGGGGGGGGGCGACTGAAGCTTTCTTT. This encodes CASSRQGGGATEAFF.

Comments on this clonotype: Given a much more abundant clone one base away, this may be a read error. The V call is TRBV16, the J call TRBJ2-7; 7 bases are a match to TRBD2. Germline V gives CDR1 KGHSY, CDR2 FQNENV. The CDR3 totals 13 residues. The junction had 5 bases not matched to a gene; V was cut back by 4 bases and J by 5 bases. The CDR3, as DNA: TGTGCCAGCAGCCCTTCTGGGGGGGACGAGCAGTACTTC. It translates to CASSPSGGDEQYF.

The rearrangement joins TRBV30 to TRBJ1-1, with D possibly matching TRBD1 (5 bases). The CDR3 totals 13 residues. V was clipped by 4 bases and J by 4 bases, with 13 bases between them. Germline CDR1 reads GTSNPN; CDR2 reads SVGIG (reference sequence). CDR3 sequence reads: CAWKTGIRTEAFF. As DNA, the CDR3 is TGTGCCTGGAAAACAGGAATTCGCACTGAAGCTTTCTTT.

This clonotype has a count of ten or more. The chain uses TRBV5-1 and TRBJ2-5; TRBD1 matches 7 bases. Germline CDR1 reads SGHRS; CDR2 reads YFSETQ. This CDR3 is 16 amino acids long. V gave up 0 bases and J gave up 2 bases; unmatched junction bases: 7. CDR3 sequence (DNA): TGCGCCAGCAGCTTGGGAGGGGGCCAAACGCAAGAGACCCAGTACTTC. Encoded protein: CASSLGGGQTQETQYF.

This clonotype was picked up many times. This chain uses TRBV5-1 with TRBJ2-3; D is perhaps TRBD1 or TRBD2 (5 bases each). The germline V and J ends were trimmed by 7 bases and 2 bases, with 14 bases remaining between them. This CDR3 region has 14 residues. Germline V gene data show CDR1 as SGHRS and CDR2 as YFSETQ. The DNA for the CDR3 is TGCGCCAGCGTACGGGACGGTACCACAGATACGCAGTATTTT. Its protein product is CASVRDGTTDTQYF.

There are many counts of this clonotype. The chain employs TRBV20-1 and TRBJ1-2, with D tentatively TRBD1 (6 bases). Germline values: CDR1 DFQATT, CDR2 SNEGSKA (reference sequence). Trimming stripped 2 bases from V and 4 bases from J, with 11 bases between. The CDR3 is made up of 13 amino acids. The CDR3 nucleotides read TGCAGTGCTAGAACCGGGACAAGCTATGGCTACACCTTC. Its translation: CSARTGTSYGYTF.

In this sample, this clonotype turned up many times. The chain has TRBV10-3 and TRBJ1-2, with D possibly TRBD1 on 6 matching bases. CDR3 length equals 14 residues. In germline, CDR1 is ENHRY, CDR2 SYGVKD. The V and J ends lost 5 bases and 7 bases respectively, with 17 bases between them. The CDR3 spells CAISQSGQGPGYTF. In nucleotides, the CDR3 is TGTGCCATCAGTCAGAGTGGTCAGGGGCCTGGCTACACCTTC.

This clonotype was detected a few times. This chain links TRBV9 with TRBJ1-1; D possibly corresponds to TRBD1 (6 bases). Between the trimmed V and J ends, which lost 3 bases and 4 bases, there was a span of 13 bases. Germline loops: CDR1 SGDLS, CDR2 YYNGEE. This CDR3 is 14 amino acids long. The CDR3 region has the DNA TGTGCCAGCAGCGCCAACACAGGGCTCACTGAAGCTTTCTTT. Encoded protein: CASSANTGLTEAFF.

The chain recombines TRBV12-3 or TRBV12-4 with TRBJ1-1; D gene unclear. The CDR3 contains 12 residues. V was shortened by 5 bases and J by 5 bases, with 9 bases between the two germline ends. This CDR3 is CASSLGETEAFF. Here the CDR3 DNA reads TGTGCCAGCAGTCTCGGGGAAACTGAAGCTTTCTTT.

This clonotype was recorded at least ten times. The J gene is TRBJ2-5, the V gene TRBV6-5; D is unresolved. The CDR3 covers 18 residues. The V end lost 0 bases, the J end lost 5 bases, and 22 bases lay between the germline ends. Germline-derived CDR1 and CDR2 are MNHEY and SVGAGI. The CDR3 DNA is TGTGCCAGCAGTTACTCGTTCGAAAAGGTCCACCTCGGGGAGACCCAGTACTTC. It translates to CASSYSFEKVHLGETQYF.

This clonotype was detected a few times. The chain recombines TRBV20-1 with TRBJ1-4; 7 bases are shared with TRBD1. J was trimmed by 8 bases and V by 1 base; bases with no gene match: 22. Germline loops: CDR1 DFQATT, CDR2 SNEGSKA (reference sequence). This CDR3 has 19 amino acids. Here the CDR3 DNA reads TGCAGTGCTAGAGCTACGGCGGGTAACCTACAGGGGAAGGGAGAAAAACTGTTTTTT. Its protein is CSARATAGNLQGKGEKLFF.

This clonotype was observed a few times. The chain couples TRBV5-4 to TRBJ2-3; D unresolved. CDR1 SGHNT and CDR2 YYREEE come from the germline V gene (reference sequence). The length of the CDR3 is 14 residues. The ends were cut back, 3 bases at V and 0 bases at J, with 8 bases in the middle. The CDR3, as DNA: TGTGCCAGCAGCTCCCCGTATAGCACAGATACGCAGTATTTT. Translated, it gives CASSSPYSTDTQYF.

This clonotype has at least ten counts. CDR3 region: CSARMGDNQPQHF. Written as DNA, the CDR3 is TGCAGCGCCAGGATGGGGGACAATCAGCCCCAGCATTTT. The V and J genes are TRBV29-1 and TRBJ1-5, with D tentatively TRBD1 (5 bases). V lost 7 bases and J lost 3, with 13 bases in between. The length of the CDR3 is 13 residues. CDR1 and CDR2 from the germline V gene are SQVTM and ANQGSEA. Drawing the rest from reference TRBV29-1 and TRBJ1-5, the complete variable domain is SAVISQKPSRDICQRGTSLTIQCQVDSQVTMMFWYRQQPGQSLTLIATANQGSEATYESGFVIDKFPISRPNLTFSTLTVSNMSPEDSSIYLCSARMGDNQPQHFGDGTRLSIL.

The sample holds a few counts of this clonotype. The genes are TRBV7-9 and TRBJ1-4; 7 nucleotides agree with TRBD1. Germline V gene data show CDR1 as SEHNR and CDR2 as FQNEAQ (reference sequence). V shed 5 bases, J shed 7 bases, and the junction held 10 bases outside the gene matches. The length of the CDR3 is 15 residues. CDR3: CASSNEQGYPEKLFF. CDR3 nucleotide sequence: TGTGCCAGCAGCAACGAACAGGGGTATCCTGAAAAACTGTTTTTT.

This clonotype has ten or more counts. The rearrangement joins TRBV19 to TRBJ2-7; D tentatively fits TRBD1 or TRBD2 (5 bases each). Trimming removed 1 base from V and 5 bases from J, with 6 bases in between. Germline lookup yields CDR1 LNHDA and CDR2 SQIVND (reference sequence). The CDR3 is 12 residues long. The CDR3, as DNA: TGTGCCAGTAGTATAGTGGGGGACGAGCAGTACTTC. Its translation: CASSIVGDEQYF.

There are many counts of this clonotype. The chain is built from TRBV29-1 and TRBJ2-3, with D possibly matching TRBD1 (6 bases). The germline V gene encodes CDR1 SQVTM and CDR2 ANQGSEA. This CDR3 spans 13 amino acids. The V and J ends lost 5 bases and 0 bases respectively, with 9 bases between them. The CDR3 here is CSVQQGSTDTQYF. The CDR3 region has the DNA TGCAGCGTTCAACAGGGAAGCACAGATACGCAGTATTTT.

This clonotype has a handful of counts. Because the CDR3's place on the DNA is in doubt, the DNA is left out and the CDR3 is given as listed by TCRdb. The chain joins TRBV12-5 to TRBJ2-3. Germline CDR1 and CDR2: LGHNT and FRNRAP. A total of 12 residues make up the CDR3, ends included. This CDR3 reads CASGLERDTQYF.